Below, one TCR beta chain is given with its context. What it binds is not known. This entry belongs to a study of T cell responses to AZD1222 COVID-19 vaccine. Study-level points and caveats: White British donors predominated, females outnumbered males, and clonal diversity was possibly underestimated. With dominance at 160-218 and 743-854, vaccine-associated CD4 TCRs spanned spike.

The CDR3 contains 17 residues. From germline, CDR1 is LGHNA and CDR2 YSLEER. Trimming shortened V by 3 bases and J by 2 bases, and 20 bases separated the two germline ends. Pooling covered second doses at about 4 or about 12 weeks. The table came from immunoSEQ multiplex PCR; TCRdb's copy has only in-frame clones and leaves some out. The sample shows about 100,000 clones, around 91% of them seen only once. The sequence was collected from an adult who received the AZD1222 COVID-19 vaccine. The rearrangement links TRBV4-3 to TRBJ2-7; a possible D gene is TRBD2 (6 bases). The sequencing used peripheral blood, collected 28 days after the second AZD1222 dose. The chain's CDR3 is CASSHFADGGTPYEQYF. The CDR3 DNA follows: TGCGCCAGCAGCCATTTCGCGGATGGAGGGACCCCCTACGAGCAGTACTTC.